This T cell receptor beta chain was recovered during a study of blood T cell repertoires in COVID-19. Overall study context: Samples of COVID-19 (acute and convalescent) were obtained from the United States, Italy and Spain. PBMCs, B-cell-depleted T cells, or T cells provided the cDNA or gDNA that made up the material.

This CDR3 is built from 14 residues. Deletions cut 7 bases from V and 5 bases from J, with 14 bases between. In germline, CDR1 is MNHNY, CDR2 SVGAGI (reference sequence). How the authors handled the data: Quantification of nucleated cells was approximated via reference gene primer amplification. Assay used: immunoSEQ multiplex PCR; TCRdb lists only in-frame clones, some missing. D and trimming were read from the DNA, whereas the V and J calls and clone size are those reported in that table. The sample holds fewer than 200,000 clones, 75% to 90% seen once. The J gene is TRBJ2-2, the V gene TRBV6-6; the D gene is possibly TRBD1 (6 bases). The sequence was collected from a woman over 75 with active or convalescent COVID-19. The sample taken for sequencing was peripheral blood. The CDR3 is CASIPGGETGELFF. The CDR3 coding sequence is TGTGCCAGCATTCCTGGGGGCGAGACCGGGGAGCTGTTTTTT.